Below, 25 T cell receptor beta chains from the same sample are listed, as sequenced in a study of CD8 T cells in Susac syndrome. RNA in amounts of about 0.5 to 1 ug was reverse transcribed with random hexamers. Using its own MiXCR run on the immunoSEQ multiplex PCR reads, TCRdb lists one record per CDR3 protein. The sample records over 130,000 distinct CDR3 sequences, approximately 95% being singletons. Specimen: CD4+ T cells from PBMCs. The receptors were gathered from a human donor with Susac syndrome.

The genes are TRBV12-5 and TRBJ1-6; D unresolved. Deletions cut 0 bases from V and 13 bases from J, with 16 bases between. The CDR3 spans 15 residues. The germline V gene encodes CDR1 LGHNT and CDR2 FRNRAP. The CDR3 protein is CASGLVNPRGGPLHF. The DNA for the CDR3 is TGTGCTAGTGGTTTGGTGAACCCCCGGGGTGGCCCCCTCCACTTT.

The rearrangement joins TRBV12-5 to TRBJ1-1, with D perhaps TRBD1 (6 bases). The CDR3 contains 15 residues. Germline V CDR1 and CDR2: LGHNT, FRNRAP. V shed 2 bases and J shed 1 base, with 11 bases lying between them. The CDR3 DNA sequence: TGTGCTAGTGGTTTGACCCTGACAGGGAACACTGAAGCTTTCTTT. As protein: CASGLTLTGNTEAFF.

CDR3 nucleotides: TGTGCCAGCTCACCAGAGACGGGAGCCTACGAGCAGTACTTC. This sequence encodes CASSPETGAYEQYF. The rearrangement links TRBV18 to TRBJ2-7, with D possibly TRBD2 on 6 matching bases. Germline values: CDR1 KGHSH, CDR2 LQKENI. CDR3 length: 14 residues. Trimming removed 2 bases at V and 2 bases at J, with 10 bases between.

This rearrangement joins TRBV14 to TRBJ2-3, with 8 positions matching TRBD1. The CDR3 is made up of 13 amino acids. Looked up from germline, CDR1 is SGHDN and CDR2 is FVKESK. V trimming: 4 bases; J trimming: 5 bases; junction bases outside the gene matches: 2. The CDR3 DNA is TGTGCCAGCAGCCGGGACAGGCAAGATACGCAGTATTTT. Translation: CASSRDRQDTQYF.

This chain connects TRBV6-5 to TRBJ1-2; D is possibly TRBD1 (5 bases). The CDR3 totals 13 residues. The germline V gene encodes CDR1 MNHEY and CDR2 SVGAGI. Trimming took off 5 bases at V and 4 bases at J, with 11 bases between the two ends. CDR3 nucleotide sequence: TGTGCCAGCAGTCTCAGTGGGGGCTATGGCTACACCTTC. It codes for CASSLSGGYGYTF.

This clonotype was picked up a small number of times. The chain combines TRBV11-2 with TRBJ1-2; TRBD1 is a possible D gene (5 bases). CDR1 SGHAT and CDR2 FQNNGV come from the germline V gene. This CDR3 spans 14 amino acids. V was cut by 0 bases and J by 2 bases, with 7 bases left in between. CDR3 loop: CASSLDGGNYGYTF. The CDR3 DNA follows: TGTGCCAGCAGCTTAGATGGGGGAAACTATGGCTACACCTTC. Full variable domain (remainder filled in from reference TRBV11-2 and TRBJ1-2): EAGVAQSPRYKIIEKRQSVAFWCNPISGHATLYWYQQILGQGPKLLIQFQNNGVVDDSQLPKDRFSAERLKGVDSTLKIQPAKLEDSAVYLCASSLDGGNYGYTFGSGTRLTVV.

The chain links TRBV20-1 to TRBJ1-2; D unresolved. CDR1 is DFQATT and CDR2 is SNEGSKA in the germline V gene (reference sequence). CDR3 size: 14 residues. Between the trimmed V and J ends, which lost 1 base and 2 bases, there was a span of 11 bases. The CDR3 DNA follows: TGCAGTGCTAGAGTGGCACGCAGCAACTATGGCTACACCTTC. It is translated as CSARVARSNYGYTF.

About this clonotype itself: Its ends do not fully match the called genes, so a read error is possible. V usage is TRBV12-3 or TRBV12-4 and J usage is TRBJ2-1; D ambiguous. This CDR3 is 15 amino acids long. The CDR3 spells CASSFRFDSHNEQFF. The CDR3 DNA follows: TGTGCCAGCAGTTTCCGCTTCGACTCCCACAATGAGCAGTTCTTC.

The CDR3 reads CASTDDRGGETQYF. The CDR3 region has the DNA TGTGCCAGCACCGATGACAGGGGAGGAGAGACCCAGTACTTC. The gene calls are TRBV5-6 and TRBJ2-5; 8 bases fit TRBD1. The V gene's germline CDR1 is SGHDT and CDR2 YYEEEE. The CDR3 has 14 amino acids. V shed 6 bases, J shed 4 bases, and the junction held 8 bases outside the gene matches.

The chain uses TRBV18 and TRBJ2-1; TRBD2 might be the D (6 bases). Germline V gives CDR1 KGHSH, CDR2 LQKENI. This CDR3 is built from 16 residues. The germline V and J ends were trimmed by 0 bases and 6 bases, with 15 bases remaining between them. For the CDR3, the DNA is TGTGCCAGCTCACCACCGGTGGGGGGAGCGGCCAATGAGCAGTTCTTC. It encodes CASSPPVGGAANEQFF.

This chain joins TRBV30 and TRBJ1-1, with a weak D call TRBD1 (6 bases). The germline gives CDR1 GTSNPN, CDR2 SVGIG (reference sequence). Trimming removed 2 bases from V and 5 bases from J, with 6 bases in between. The CDR3 is 11 amino acids. The CDR3 bases are TGTGCCTGGAGTCAGGGGACTGAAGCTTTCTTT. This gives the protein CAWSQGTEAFF.

The rearrangement uses TRBV18 and TRBJ2-4, with 13 bases fitting TRBD2. The V and J ends lost 2 bases and 2 bases, in that order; junction bases with no gene match: 0. Germline V CDR1 and CDR2: KGHSH, LQKENI. The CDR3 sequence is 16 residues long. CDR3 in amino acids: CASSPGTSGTKNIQYF. In DNA, the CDR3 is TGTGCCAGCTCACCAGGGACTAGCGGGACCAAAAACATTCAGTACTTC.

The chain carries TRBV30 and TRBJ1-5; TRBD1 agrees at 8 bases. CDR1 and CDR2 from the germline V gene are GTSNPN and SVGIG (reference sequence). This CDR3 is 13 amino acids long. The V and J ends lost 1 base and 9 bases, in that order; junction bases with no gene match: 5. CDR3: CAWSGGQARPQHF. CDR3 bases: TGTGCCTGGAGTGGGGGACAGGCCCGGCCCCAGCATTTT.

This rearrangement joins TRBV3-1 to TRBJ2-1, with 7 bases that match TRBD1. The germline gives CDR1 LGHDT, CDR2 YNNKEL (reference sequence). The CDR3 has 14 residues. Trimming at V came to 1 base and at J to 13 bases, leaving 10 bases not matched to a gene. CDR3 protein: CASSQGSVRDRQFF. The CDR3 DNA reads TGTGCCAGCAGCCAAGGGAGTGTCCGGGACAGACAGTTCTTC.

The gene calls are TRBV12-3 or TRBV12-4 and TRBJ2-7; D is unclear. CDR3 length: 14 amino acids. Trimming stripped 3 bases from V and 2 bases from J, with 11 bases between. CDR3 in DNA: TGTGCCAGCAGTTTTTCTAACGGAGCCTACGAGCAGTACTTC. This codes for CASSFSNGAYEQYF.

V and J are TRBV10-3 and TRBJ2-5; D uncertain. The CDR3 has 11 residues. Trimming took off 10 bases at V and 1 base at J, with 7 bases between the two ends. The germline CDR1 and CDR2 sequences are ENHRY and SYGVKD. CDR3 sequence: CATRVQETQYF. The DNA for the CDR3 is TGTGCCACCCGGGTCCAAGAGACCCAGTACTTC.

The count of this clonotype is one. This chain joins TRBV27 and TRBJ2-3, with 10 bases aligning to TRBD2. This CDR3 comprises 17 residues. With 7 bases clipped from V and 6 bases from J, the junction kept 16 bases outside the gene matches. Germline V gene sequence: CDR1 MNHEY, CDR2 SMNVEV (reference sequence). In DNA form, the CDR3 reads TGTGCCAGCAAGAGAGTCCCAGCGGGAGGGCCTAGTGATACGCAGTATTTT. Its protein is CASKRVPAGGPSDTQYF.

The chain combines TRBV14 with TRBJ1-1; D call uncertain. CDR1 is SGHDN and CDR2 is FVKESK in the germline V gene. V was shortened by 4 bases and J by 0 bases, with 6 bases between the two germline ends. CDR3 length: 13 amino acids. The CDR3 is CASSPFMNTEAFF. The CDR3 DNA follows: TGTGCCAGCAGCCCGTTCATGAACACTGAAGCTTTCTTT.

The genes are TRBV19 and TRBJ2-1; D might be TRBD1 or TRBD2, each matching 6 bases. V lost 7 bases and J lost 10, with 11 bases in between. Germline V gene sequence: CDR1 LNHDA, CDR2 SQIVND (reference sequence). CDR3 length equals 11 residues. The chain's CDR3 is CASTRGREQFF. The CDR3 DNA sequence: TGTGCCAGTACCCGGGGGCGGGAGCAGTTCTTC.

The V gene is TRBV5-4, the J gene TRBJ2-5; a possible D gene is TRBD2 (6 bases). Per germline, CDR1 SGHNT and CDR2 YYREEE (reference sequence). With 4 bases removed from V and 5 bases from J, the gap between germline ends came to 18 bases. The CDR3 is 15 residues long. CDR3: CASSPEGRGGETQYF. The CDR3 region has the DNA TGTGCCAGCAGCCCGGAGGGACGGGGCGGGGAGACCCAGTACTTC.

This clonotype appeared once. The chain is built from TRBV14 and TRBJ1-2; TRBD1 might be the D (6 bases). CDR1 SGHDN and CDR2 FVKESK come from the germline V gene. The CDR3 sequence is 14 residues long. The V gene lost 2 bases and the J gene lost 8 bases, with 15 bases spanning the gap. CDR3: CASSQSQGVGGYTF. The DNA of the CDR3 is TGTGCCAGCAGCCAATCACAGGGAGTAGGCGGCTACACCTTC.

The V call is TRBV20-1, the J call TRBJ2-3; perhaps TRBD2 as D (6 bases). The V and J ends lost 2 bases and 1 base respectively, with 13 bases between them. Germline values: CDR1 DFQATT, CDR2 SNEGSKA (reference sequence). The CDR3 totals 15 residues. The CDR3: CSARSVGRGTDTQYF. The CDR3 nucleotides read TGCAGTGCTAGAAGCGTCGGGAGAGGCACAGATACGCAGTATTTT.

The chain recombines TRBV20-1 with TRBJ2-1, with D perhaps matching TRBD1 or TRBD2 (5 bases each). This CDR3 comprises 13 residues. Germline CDR1 and CDR2: DFQATT and SNEGSKA (reference sequence). Trimming stripped 6 bases from V and 11 bases from J, with 20 bases between. The CDR3, as DNA: TGCAGTGCGCCAGACGGGGCAATCCTTCAGCAGTTCTTC. This gives the protein CSAPDGAILQQFF.

The rearrangement joins TRBV9 to TRBJ1-3, with D hard to call. The CDR3 is made up of 13 amino acids. V lost 3 bases and J 4 bases, leaving 8 bases between the germline ends. Germline V gives CDR1 SGDLS, CDR2 YYNGEE. The CDR3 is CASSEEVGNTIYF. In DNA, the CDR3 is TGTGCCAGCAGCGAGGAGGTCGGAAACACCATATATTTT.

The genes are TRBV7-2 and TRBJ2-5; maybe TRBD1 (6 bases). The V and J ends lost 1 base and 2 bases respectively, with 14 bases between them. This CDR3 comprises 16 residues. From germline, CDR1 is SGHTA and CDR2 FQGNSA. The CDR3 coding sequence is TGTGCCAGCAGCTTAGTGTGGACAGCTACGCAAGAGACCCAGTACTTC. This encodes CASSLVWTATQETQYF.